These 30 T cell receptor beta chains share one sample of origin, sequenced in a study of tumor and adjacent non-tumor tissue in lung cancer listed by TCRdb under 2018. RNA was isolated from bulk, unsorted tissue, and RNA quality was assessed with a NanoDrop ND-1000 and an Agilent 2100. Library construction relied on multiplex PCR. Sequencer: Illumina HiSeq 2500. TCRbeta libraries were constructed through three rounds of nested PCR with primers (Table S4) according to protocols modified from ARM-PCR. The public reads were quality trimmed at Q25 with fastp and then assembled into clones with MiXCR by TCRdb, keeping productive beta chains. Rows are unified per CDR3 protein, each entry keeping the most common DNA and genes. Across this sample there are about 200,000 distinct CDR3 sequences, with 70% to 75% seen only once. The biggest ten clones account for around 27% of the sample. Sequencing input: lung tumor tissue. The receptors were gathered from a man aged 55 to 70 with non-small cell lung cancer.

Of note for this clonotype: The junction and the germline gene differ at one end; a read error may be behind it. The chain combines TRBV6-2 or TRBV6-3 with TRBJ2-7, with D hard to call. The CDR3 covers 12 residues. The germline V gene has CDR1 MNHEY and CDR2 SVGEGT. This CDR3 reads CASSWKVYEHYF. CDR3 DNA sequence: TGTGCCAGCAGTTGGAAAGTTTACGAGCACTACTTT.

Remarks on this clonotype: A much larger clonotype is one base distant, so this may be a read error. This sequence joins TRBV11-2 and TRBJ2-5; D is perhaps TRBD1 or TRBD2 (5 bases each). CDR3 length: 13 amino acids. Germline CDR1 reads SGHAT; CDR2 reads FQNNGV. This CDR3 is CASSYGAQETRYF. For the CDR3, the DNA is TGTGCCAGCAGTTACGGGGCTCAAGAGACCCGGTACTTC.

On this clonotype: A much larger clone sits a single nucleotide away, making a read error possible. The V and J genes are TRBV11-3 and TRBJ2-5, with 10 bases aligning to TRBD1. Per germline, CDR1 SGHNT and CDR2 YENEEA. CDR3 length equals 14 residues. V shed 6 bases and J 5 bases; nucleotides not matched to a gene: 6. CDR3 nucleotide sequence: TGTGCCAGCAGTTGGGACAGGGGTTGCGAGACCCAGTACTTC. Its translation is CASSWDRGCETQYF. Complete variable domain (other parts from reference TRBV11-3 and TRBJ2-5): EAGVVQSPRYKIIEKKQPVAFWCNPISGHNTLYWYLQNLGQGPELLIRYENEEAVDDSQLPKDRFSAERLKGVDSTLKIQPAELGDSAVYLCASSWDRGCETQYFGPGTRLLVL.

On this clonotype itself: A much larger clone differs by one base, so this may be a read error. The gene calls are TRBV6-5 and TRBJ2-2; D is uncertain. Trimming took 7 bases from V and 10 from J, leaving 10 bases between them. This CDR3 has 11 amino acids. From germline, CDR1 is MNHEY and CDR2 SVGAGI. The CDR3 loop reads CASKDGPELFF. CDR3 DNA: TGTGCCAGCAAAGACGGTCCGGAGCTGTTTTTT.

Remarks on this clonotype: Its ends do not fully match the called genes, so a read error is possible. V usage is TRBV11-1 and J usage is TRBJ2-7; 9 nucleotides align to TRBD1. The CDR3 extends over 16 amino acids. Germline CDR1 and CDR2: SGHAT and FQDESV (reference sequence). The CDR3 here is CASSFSGQGTPYEQHF. CDR3 nucleotide sequence: TGTGCCAGCAGCTTTTCCGGACAGGGGACACCCTACGAGCAGCACTTC.

This clonotype was picked up a small number of times. The chain combines TRBV6-5 with TRBJ2-4; 8 positions agree with TRBD1. Trimming at V came to 5 bases and at J to 6 bases, leaving 9 bases not matched to a gene. Germline values: CDR1 MNHEY, CDR2 SVGAGI. This CDR3 has 15 amino acids. The CDR3: CASSTATGVGNIQYF. The DNA for the CDR3 is TGTGCCAGCAGTACAGCGACAGGGGTTGGAAACATTCAGTACTTC.

The gene calls are TRBV11-2 and TRBJ2-7; D is undetermined. Germline lookup yields CDR1 SGHAT and CDR2 FQNNGV. V was clipped by 10 bases and J by 0 bases, with 13 bases between them. The CDR3 has 13 amino acids. As DNA, the CDR3 is TGTGCCAACAGATTAGAGTACTCCTACGAGCAGTACTTC. Its translation is CANRLEYSYEQYF.

This clonotype was recorded only once. The V and J genes are TRBV5-1 and TRBJ2-3; 8 positions match TRBD2. Germline loops: CDR1 SGHRS, CDR2 YFSETQ. The CDR3 consists of 15 residues. Germline trimming cut 2 bases from V and 1 base from J; bases unmatched to any gene: 3. CDR3 residues: CASSFFGRGTDTQYF. DNA for the CDR3: TGCGCCAGCAGCTTTTTCGGGAGGGGCACAGATACGCAGTATTTT.

The chain has TRBV13 and TRBJ2-3, with D perhaps TRBD2 (5 bases). CDR3 length: 15 residues. Germline V gene sequence: CDR1 PRHDT, CDR2 FYEKMQ (reference sequence). V lost 3 bases to trimming and J lost 0 bases, with 10 bases between them. In nucleotides, the CDR3 is TGTGCCAGCAGCTTTGGTCCTAGCAGCACAGATACGCAGTATTTT. Translating gives CASSFGPSSTDTQYF.

About this clonotype: Relative to the germline gene, one junction end is altered; a read error may explain this. This rearrangement joins TRBV11-3 to TRBJ2-7; D is unclear. Germline V gives CDR1 SGHNT, CDR2 YENEEA. CDR3 length: 15 residues. The CDR3 DNA reads TGTGCCAGCAGCGCCGCTAGGGTCGGTGCCTACGATCAGTACTTC. Its translation is CASSAARVGAYDQYF.

V and J are TRBV10-2 and TRBJ2-6; D unclear. V shed 2 bases and J shed 0 bases, with 14 bases lying between them. Germline CDR1 WSHSY, CDR2 SAAADI. There are 18 residues in the CDR3. CDR3 nucleotides: TGCGCCAGCAGTGAGACGGTTTTGTGGGACTCTGGGGCCAACGTCCTGACTTTC. Translation: CASSETVLWDSGANVLTF.

The table lists this clonotype with a few counts. The chain carries TRBV7-8 and TRBJ2-3; the D gene is possibly TRBD1 (6 bases). The CDR3 runs to 13 residues. The germline CDR1 and CDR2 sequences are SGHVS and FQNEAQ. V lost 4 bases, J lost 6 bases, and 11 bases lay in between. The DNA for the CDR3 is TGTGCCAGCAGCTCTCAGGGGCGGGATACGCAGTATTTT. Translation gives CASSSQGRDTQYF.

The V call is TRBV20-1, the J call TRBJ2-5; TRBD1 is a possible D gene (6 bases). The CDR3 runs to 17 residues. Per the germline V gene, CDR1 is DFQATT and CDR2 is SNEGSKA (reference sequence). V lost 3 bases, J lost 2 bases, and 22 bases lay in between. CDR3: CSASGARGRGLQETQYF. The CDR3 bases are TGCAGTGCTAGTGGGGCCAGGGGACGAGGGCTTCAAGAGACCCAGTACTTC.

In the case of this clonotype: This could be a read error, since a much larger clone is one nucleotide away. The rearrangement joins TRBV29-1 to TRBJ1-6; 7 bases are a match to TRBD1. CDR3 size: 15 residues. The germline CDR1 and CDR2 sequences are SQVTM and ANQGSEA. The CDR3: CSVEDTGTANSPFHF. In nucleotides, the CDR3 is TGCAGCGTTGAAGATACCGGGACAGCTAATTCACCCTTCCACTTT.

This clonotype was recorded at least ten times. The rearrangement links TRBV6-5 to TRBJ1-1; no definite D call. The V end lost 7 bases, the J end lost 2 bases, and 20 bases lay between the germline ends. The CDR3 is made up of 16 amino acids. The V gene's germline CDR1 is MNHEY and CDR2 SVGAGI. CDR3 amino acids: CASITRRLRGNTEAFF. CDR3 nucleotide sequence: TGTGCCAGCATAACCCGAAGGCTACGCGGAAACACTGAAGCTTTCTTT.

As regards this clonotype: This likely comes from a read error, as the CDR3 has no conserved phenylalanine or tryptophan at its end. This chain uses TRBV29-1 with TRBJ2-3, with D possibly matching TRBD1 (5 bases). The J call could be wrong; TRBJ1-5 is a better fit for the DNA end. The CDR3 has 10 amino acids. CDR1 is SQVTM, CDR2 ANQGSEA, per germline. The CDR3 sequence is CSVGGDTQHS. As DNA, the CDR3 is TGCAGCGTTGGGGGGGATACGCAGCATTCT.

Sample share makes this clonotype medium-sized. The chain employs TRBV4-3 and TRBJ1-1; D may be TRBD1 (6 bases). Trimming removed 8 bases at V and 1 base at J, with 11 bases between. This CDR3 has 13 amino acids. Germline assignment: CDR1 LGHNA and CDR2 YSLEER. CDR3 bases: TGCGCCAGCGGTACAGGGTCGAACACTGAAGCTTTCTTT. Protein sequence: CASGTGSNTEAFF.

This clonotype occurred once. Without the conserved terminal phenylalanine or tryptophan, this CDR3 likely stems from a read error. The V and J genes are TRBV4-2 and TRBJ2-6; 12 nucleotides match TRBD1. Germline V gene lookup returns CDR1 LGHNA and CDR2 YNFKEQ. The CDR3 length is 17 residues. V shed 5 bases and J 4 bases; nucleotides not matched to a gene: 6. The CDR3 DNA is TGTGCCAGCAGCGCGGGACAGGGGGCGGCCGGGGCCAACGTCCTGACTGTC. This codes for CASSAGQGAAGANVLTV.

Turning to this clonotype: One end of the junction is discordant with germline, which a read error may explain. The chain employs TRBV11-2 and TRBJ2-3; TRBD2 is a possible D gene (5 bases). Germline loops: CDR1 SGHAT, CDR2 FQNNGV. This CDR3 has 14 residues. Here the CDR3 reads CASSLDRDEGTQYF. The CDR3 DNA follows: TGCGCCAGCAGCTTAGATAGGGATGAGGGTACGCAGTATTTT.

This clonotype was seen a handful of times. The V gene is TRBV4-1, the J gene TRBJ1-5; maybe TRBD1 (5 bases). Germline CDR1 and CDR2: MGHRA and YSYEKL. Deletions cut 0 bases from V and 2 bases from J, with 14 bases between. This CDR3 is built from 17 residues. The CDR3 DNA is TGCGCCAGCAGCCAAGATTGGGGGGTGAGGGGCAATCAGCCCCAGCATTTT. Translated, it gives CASSQDWGVRGNQPQHF.

Of note for this clonotype: The junction shows a germline mismatch at one end, possibly a read error. The J gene is TRBJ2-1, the V gene TRBV11-3; 9 bases agree with TRBD2. The CDR3 covers 15 residues. The germline V gene has CDR1 SGHNT and CDR2 YENEEA. In nucleotides, the CDR3 is TGTGCCAGCAGCTCCAGGCTAGCGGGGCACAATGAGCTGTTCTTC. Translating it yields CASSSRLAGHNELFF.

CDR3 loop: CTAGTATNEKLFF. In DNA form, the CDR3 reads TGCACTGCCGGGACAGCTACCAATGAAAAACTGTTTTTT. The rearrangement links TRBV29-1 to TRBJ1-4; 7 nucleotides agree with TRBD1. The CDR3 extends over 13 amino acids. From germline, CDR1 is SQVTM and CDR2 ANQGSEA.

A single count supports this clonotype. One end of the junction does not line up with germline, which may come from a read error. CDR3 loop: CASSHPKGGNEQFF. In DNA form, the CDR3 reads TGTGCCAGCAGCCATCCTAAGGGCGGCAATGAGCAATTCTTC. The rearrangement uses TRBV11-3 and TRBJ2-1; D is undetermined. The CDR3 is 14 residues long. Per the germline V gene, CDR1 is SGHNT and CDR2 is YENEEA.

Details on this clonotype: The conserved closing phenylalanine or tryptophan is absent in this CDR3, likely reflecting a read error. This chain links TRBV5-6 with TRBJ2-1, with D maybe TRBD2 (6 bases). This CDR3 contains 14 residues. The ends were cut back, 4 bases at V and 8 bases at J, with 16 bases in the middle. The germline gives CDR1 SGHDT, CDR2 YYEEEE. The CDR3 is CASSPRLGSYEQFL. CDR3 coding DNA: TGTGCCAGCAGCCCCCGACTAGGGAGCTATGAGCAGTTCTTA.

Comment on this clonotype: A read error may explain this, as a much larger clone is one base away. CDR3 sequence: CTSSQPGPWGEQFF. The CDR3 DNA reads as TGTACCAGCAGCCAACCGGGACCCTGGGGTGAGCAGTTCTTC. The chain combines TRBV12-3 or TRBV12-4 with TRBJ2-1, with D possibly called TRBD1 or TRBD2 (5 bases each). The length of the CDR3 is 14 residues.

As regards this clonotype: With a much larger clone just one base away, this may be a read error. Without the conserved terminal phenylalanine or tryptophan, this CDR3 likely stems from a read error. The rearrangement uses TRBV11-3 and TRBJ2-5; no firm D call. In germline, CDR1 is SGHNT, CDR2 YENEEA. This CDR3 is 11 amino acids long. The V end lost 5 bases, the J end lost 5 bases, and 6 bases lay between the germline ends. The CDR3 region has the DNA TGTGCCAGCAGCGCACTGGAGACCCAGTACTTA. It yields the protein CASSALETQYL.

About this clonotype itself: A read error may produce the germline difference seen at one junction end. The chain carries TRBV20-1 and TRBJ2-1, with D hard to call. From germline, CDR1 is DFQATT and CDR2 SNEGSKA (reference sequence). The length of the CDR3 is 14 residues. This chain's CDR3 is CGAFDPSSYNEQFF. CDR3 nucleotides: TGCGGTGCCTTTGACCCGAGCTCCTACAATGAGCAGTTCTTC.

The sample holds many counts of this clonotype. The chain couples TRBV5-1 to TRBJ2-3; D gene uncertain. This CDR3 region has 15 residues. Germline values: CDR1 SGHRS, CDR2 YFSETQ. The V gene lost 1 base and the J gene lost 4 bases, with 13 bases spanning the gap. The CDR3 loop reads CASSLRPPHSDTQYF. In DNA, the CDR3 is TGCGCCAGCAGCTTGCGTCCGCCGCACTCAGATACGCAGTATTTT.

Remarks on this clonotype: Germline is not matched at one junction end, which may reflect a read error. This chain links TRBV20-1 with TRBJ1-5; a possible D gene is TRBD1 (5 bases). CDR1 is DFQATT and CDR2 is SNEGSKA in the germline V gene (reference sequence). This CDR3 has 14 residues. The CDR3 bases are TGCAGTGCTTCCTCTAGACGGGGCTGGCAGCTCCAGCATTTT. Protein product: CSASSRRGWQLQHF.

The chain is built from TRBV20-1 and TRBJ2-3; D is unresolved. Looked up from germline, CDR1 is DFQATT and CDR2 is SNEGSKA (reference sequence). V gave up 5 bases and J gave up 7 bases, with 16 bases separating them. The CDR3 has 13 residues. The CDR3: CSALRREGNTQYF. In DNA, the CDR3 is TGCAGTGCTCTTAGAAGGGAAGGAAATACGCAGTATTTT.